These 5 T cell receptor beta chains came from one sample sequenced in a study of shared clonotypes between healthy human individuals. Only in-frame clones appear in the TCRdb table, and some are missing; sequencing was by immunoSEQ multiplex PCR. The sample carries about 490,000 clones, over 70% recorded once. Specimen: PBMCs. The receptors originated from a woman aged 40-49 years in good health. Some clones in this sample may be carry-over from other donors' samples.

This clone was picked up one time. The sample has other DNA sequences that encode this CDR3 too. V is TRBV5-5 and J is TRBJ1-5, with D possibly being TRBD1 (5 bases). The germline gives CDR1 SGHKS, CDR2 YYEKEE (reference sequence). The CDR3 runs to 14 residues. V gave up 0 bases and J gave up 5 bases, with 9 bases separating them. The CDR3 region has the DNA TGTGCCAGCAGCTTGGCCGGAGGGGATCAGCCCCAGCATTTT. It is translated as CASSLAGGDQPQHF.

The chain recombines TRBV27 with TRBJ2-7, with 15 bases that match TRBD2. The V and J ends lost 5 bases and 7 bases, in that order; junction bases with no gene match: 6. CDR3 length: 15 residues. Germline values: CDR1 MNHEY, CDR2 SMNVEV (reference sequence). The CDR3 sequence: CASSPPGTSGREQYF. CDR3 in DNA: TGTGCCAGCAGTCCCCCCGGGACTAGCGGGAGGGAGCAGTACTTC.

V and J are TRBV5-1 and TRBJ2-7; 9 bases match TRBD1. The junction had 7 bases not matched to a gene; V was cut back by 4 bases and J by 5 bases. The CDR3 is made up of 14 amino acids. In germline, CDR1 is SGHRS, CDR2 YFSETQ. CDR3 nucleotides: TGCGCCAGCAGCGATATACAGGGGGCGGACGAGCAGTACTTC. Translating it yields CASSDIQGADEQYF.

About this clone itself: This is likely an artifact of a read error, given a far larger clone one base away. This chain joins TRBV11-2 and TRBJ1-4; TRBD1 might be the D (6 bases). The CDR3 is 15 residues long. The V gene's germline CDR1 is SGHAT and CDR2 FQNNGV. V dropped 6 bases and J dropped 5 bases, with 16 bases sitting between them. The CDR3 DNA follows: TGTGCCAGCAGAGACACCAGGGGAGGGAATGAAAAACTGTTTTTT. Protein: CASRDTRGGNEKLFF.

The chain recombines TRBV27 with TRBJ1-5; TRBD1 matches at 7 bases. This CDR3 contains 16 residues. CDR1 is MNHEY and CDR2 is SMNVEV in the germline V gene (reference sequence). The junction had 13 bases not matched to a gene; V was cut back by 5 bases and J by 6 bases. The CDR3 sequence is CASSPLSDRARQPQHF. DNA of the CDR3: TGTGCCAGCAGTCCGCTCTCCGACAGGGCGCGTCAGCCCCAGCATTTT.